These T cell receptor beta chains were read from a single sample in a study of OX40 agonist ivuxolimab in advanced cancers. Using immunoSEQ multiplex PCR, the repertoire was profiled, and TCRdb retains in-frame clones only, with some absent. The sample carries approximately 58,000 clones, 82% recorded once. The sample consisted of CD4+ or CD8+ T cells sorted from blood, taken in a trial of the OX40 agonist ivuxolimab. The receptor source for this set is an adult with an advanced solid tumor such as melanoma, head and neck, liver or kidney cancer. Both conserved end residues are part of each CDR3.

>TRBV19|16
CASSASRTGSNQPQHF
>TRBV27|14
CASSQAGKTGELFF
>TRBV30|14
CAWNSGLSTDTQYF
>TRBV11-2|16
CASSLAGLRTYNEQFF
>TRBV6-1|15
CASSELSKVGNEQFF
>TRBV18|15
CASSQAITGANVLTF
>TRBV7-9|14
CASSAGLAGGQRYF
>TRBV12-5|13
CASGSLSKEGKFF
>TRBV5-1|13
CASSVGGYQPQHF
>TRBV7-4|20
CASSFRSRQGVISTNEKLFF
>TRBV12-5|13
CASGLNRDSQQFF
>TRBV19|17
CASSIQGGQNSGNTIYF
>TRBV29-1|14
CSVEGQGRADTQYF
>TRBV6-6|14
CASRGTGSTIGQFF
>TRBV15|14
CATSVQGANQPQHF
>TRBV11-2|15
CASSTPSGRGGEQYF
>TRBV5-1|14
CASSGTSGNNEQFF
>TRBV5-8|17
CASSPAGQGAQNYGYTF
>TRBV7-2|13
CASSLNWRGLSAF
>TRBV5-6|14
CASSFFQGNYGYTF
>TRBV19|15
CASSILGGRSDTQYF
>TRBV30|13
CAWTLRESYEQYF
>TRBV19|15
CASSIGRQAEQPQHF
>TRBV19|13
CASRSGSSYEQFF
>TRBV11-1|13
CASSDGRWDEQFF
>TRBV5-6|13
CASSLVAGPGYTF
>TRBV6-5|12
CASSSTSYEQYF
>TRBV18|15
CASSPRPEQNYGYTF
>TRBV11-2|16
CASSSPGTPISYEQYF
>TRBV19|15
CASSTDRGRRETQYF
>TRBV6-5|11
CASSYPFGYTF
>TRBV2|16
CASSELGQGGSYEQYF
>TRBV6-4|14
CASSPNMRNEKLFF
>TRBV6-5|14
CASSRGQGLEGYTF
>TRBV11-2|16
CASSLDSAGTRDGYTF
>TRBV6-1|14
CASSAGGAKETQYF
>TRBV19|14
CASSIAGGLETQYF
>TRBV4-1|15
CASSQDSGGTDTQYF
>TRBV5-1|17
CASSLEGQGGVGTEAFF
>TRBV19|15
CASSPHRGRDYEQYF